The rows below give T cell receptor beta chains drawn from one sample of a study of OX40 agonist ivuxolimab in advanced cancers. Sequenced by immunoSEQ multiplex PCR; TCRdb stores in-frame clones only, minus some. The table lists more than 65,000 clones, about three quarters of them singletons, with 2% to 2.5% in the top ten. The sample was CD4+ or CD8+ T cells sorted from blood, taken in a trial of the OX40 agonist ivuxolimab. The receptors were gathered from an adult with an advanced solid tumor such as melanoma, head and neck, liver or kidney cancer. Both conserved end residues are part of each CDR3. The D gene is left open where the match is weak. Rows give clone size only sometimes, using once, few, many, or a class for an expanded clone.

CDR3 protein: CASRSGPKGTGGVYEQYF; CDR3 DNA: TGTGCCAGCAGATCAGGACCTAAAGGGACAGGGGGAGTGTACGAGCAGTACTTC; D gene: .; J gene: TRBJ2-7; CDR3 length: 18; V gene: TRBV21-1; clone size: once
CDR3 protein: CASSVDRNSGELFF; CDR3 DNA: TGTGCCAGCAGCGTAGATCGAAACAGCGGGGAGCTGTTTTTT; D gene: .; J gene: TRBJ2-2; CDR3 length: 14; V gene: TRBV9; clone size: few
CDR3 protein: CASSFLAGSTDTQYF; CDR3 DNA: TGTGCCAGCAGCTTTTTAGCGGGGTCCACAGATACGCAGTATTTT; D gene: TRBD2; J gene: TRBJ2-3; CDR3 length: 15; V gene: TRBV5-6; clone size: .
CDR3 protein: CASTGQWDNSPLHF; CDR3 DNA: TGTGCCAGCACTGGCCAGTGGGATAATTCACCCCTCCACTTT; D gene: .; J gene: TRBJ1-6; CDR3 length: 14; V gene: TRBV28; clone size: .
CDR3 protein: CASSLRVSYEQYF; CDR3 DNA: TGTGCCAGCAGCTTACGGGTCTCCTACGAGCAGTACTTC; D gene: .; J gene: TRBJ2-7; CDR3 length: 13; V gene: TRBV7-9; clone size: .
CDR3 protein: CASSSEVRSTDTQYF; CDR3 DNA: TGTGCCAGCAGCTCCGAGGTTCGGTCCACAGATACGCAGTATTTT; D gene: .; J gene: TRBJ2-3; CDR3 length: 15; V gene: TRBV5-4; clone size: .
CDR3 protein: CASSSKGTVTEAFF; CDR3 DNA: TGTGCCAGCTCCAGCAAAGGCACCGTCACTGAAGCTTTCTTT; D gene: .; J gene: TRBJ1-1; CDR3 length: 14; V gene: TRBV5-8; clone size: .
CDR3 protein: CASSLVPTETQYF; CDR3 DNA: TGTGCCAGCAGCTTGGTCCCTACTGAGACCCAGTACTTC; D gene: .; J gene: TRBJ2-5; CDR3 length: 13; V gene: TRBV5-6; clone size: .
CDR3 protein: CASSLEGFYNEQFF; CDR3 DNA: TGCGCCAGCAGCTTGGAAGGGTTTTACAATGAGCAGTTCTTC; D gene: .; J gene: TRBJ2-1; CDR3 length: 14; V gene: TRBV5-1; clone size: .
CDR3 protein: CASAPGTTIQETQYF; CDR3 DNA: TGTGCTAGTGCCCCGGGCACAACGATTCAAGAGACCCAGTACTTC; D gene: .; J gene: TRBJ2-5; CDR3 length: 15; V gene: TRBV12-5; clone size: few
CDR3 protein: CASSLGLYSNQPQHF; CDR3 DNA: TGTGCCAGCAGTTTAGGACTGTATAGCAATCAGCCCCAGCATTTT; D gene: .; J gene: TRBJ1-5; CDR3 length: 15; V gene: TRBV5-5; clone size: .
CDR3 protein: CASSLEGTDNQPQHF; CDR3 DNA: TGCGCCAGCAGCTTGGAGGGGACAGACAATCAGCCCCAGCATTTT; D gene: TRBD1; J gene: TRBJ1-5; CDR3 length: 15; V gene: TRBV5-1; clone size: .
CDR3 protein: CASTKRNTEAFF; CDR3 DNA: TGTGCCAGCACCAAAAGGAACACTGAAGCTTTCTTT; D gene: .; J gene: TRBJ1-1; CDR3 length: 12; V gene: TRBV6-6; clone size: .
CDR3 protein: CASTSQGAIYEQYF; CDR3 DNA: TGTGCCAGTACCTCCCAGGGGGCGATCTACGAGCAGTACTTC; D gene: TRBD1; J gene: TRBJ2-7; CDR3 length: 14; V gene: TRBV2; clone size: .
CDR3 protein: CASSIQASGNTIYF; CDR3 DNA: TGTGCCAGCAGTATACAGGCCTCTGGAAACACCATATATTTT; D gene: .; J gene: TRBJ1-3; CDR3 length: 14; V gene: TRBV28; clone size: .
CDR3 protein: CASSLAGGQKNTEAFF; CDR3 DNA: TGCGCCAGCAGCTTGGCAGGGGGGCAAAAGAACACTGAAGCTTTCTTT; D gene: TRBD1; J gene: TRBJ1-1; CDR3 length: 16; V gene: TRBV5-1; clone size: .
CDR3 protein: CASSLAASGSNEQFF; CDR3 DNA: TGTGCCAGCAGTTTAGCGGCTAGTGGAAGCAATGAGCAGTTCTTC; D gene: .; J gene: TRBJ2-1; CDR3 length: 15; V gene: TRBV28; clone size: .
CDR3 protein: CASRDYGTTNTQYF; CDR3 DNA: TGTGCCAGCAGGGATTACGGGACTACCAATACGCAGTATTTT; D gene: TRBD2; J gene: TRBJ2-3; CDR3 length: 14; V gene: TRBV28; clone size: .
CDR3 protein: CATKGGGNTEAFF; CDR3 DNA: TGTGCCACCAAAGGTGGGGGGAACACTGAAGCTTTCTTT; D gene: .; J gene: TRBJ1-1; CDR3 length: 13; V gene: TRBV2; clone size: .
CDR3 protein: CASSLGWGGTEAFF; CDR3 DNA: TGCGCCAGCAGCTTGGGTTGGGGTGGCACTGAAGCTTTCTTT; D gene: .; J gene: TRBJ1-1; CDR3 length: 14; V gene: TRBV5-1; clone size: .
CDR3 protein: CASRGPRGNTEAFF; CDR3 DNA: TGTGCCAGTAGGGGTCCAAGAGGGAACACTGAAGCTTTCTTT; D gene: .; J gene: TRBJ1-1; CDR3 length: 14; V gene: TRBV19; clone size: .
CDR3 protein: CASSQGTGEETQYF; CDR3 DNA: TGTGCCAGCAGCCAAGGGACAGGGGAAGAGACCCAGTACTTC; D gene: TRBD1; J gene: TRBJ2-5; CDR3 length: 14; V gene: TRBV7-9; clone size: .
CDR3 protein: CASSSGTQNYGYTF; CDR3 DNA: TGTGCCAGCAGTTCCGGGACTCAAAACTATGGCTACACCTTC; D gene: .; J gene: TRBJ1-2; CDR3 length: 14; V gene: TRBV28; clone size: .
CDR3 protein: CASSEGQGGNEKLFF; CDR3 DNA: TGTGCCAGCAGTGAAGGACAGGGGGGTAATGAAAAACTGTTTTTT; D gene: TRBD1; J gene: TRBJ1-4; CDR3 length: 15; V gene: TRBV2; clone size: .
CDR3 protein: CASSQDASGRVAREQYF; CDR3 DNA: TGCGCCAGCAGCCAAGATGCTAGCGGGAGGGTTGCCCGGGAGCAGTATTTT; D gene: TRBD2; J gene: TRBJ2-3; CDR3 length: 17; V gene: TRBV4-1; clone size: .
CDR3 protein: CASSDSKTSSVGTQYF; CDR3 DNA: TGTGCCAGCAGTGACTCGAAGACTAGCTCCGTCGGTACGCAGTATTTT; D gene: TRBD2; J gene: TRBJ2-3; CDR3 length: 16; V gene: TRBV6-4; clone size: .
CDR3 protein: CASSPRPGQGADTQYF; CDR3 DNA: TGTGCCAGCTCACCGCGTCCGGGACAGGGCGCAGATACGCAGTATTTT; D gene: TRBD1; J gene: TRBJ2-3; CDR3 length: 16; V gene: TRBV18; clone size: .
CDR3 protein: CASSRGQQSSYEQYF; CDR3 DNA: TGCGCCAGCAGCCGAGGACAGCAGAGCTCCTACGAGCAGTACTTC; D gene: .; J gene: TRBJ2-7; CDR3 length: 15; V gene: TRBV4-1; clone size: .
CDR3 protein: CASSQHRGLMDSPLHF; CDR3 DNA: TGCGCCAGCAGCCAGCACAGGGGGCTGATGGATTCACCCCTCCACTTT; D gene: TRBD1; J gene: TRBJ1-6; CDR3 length: 16; V gene: TRBV4-1; clone size: .
CDR3 protein: CASSQDGRLAGGKTQYF; CDR3 DNA: TGCGCCAGCAGCCAAGATGGGCGGCTAGCGGGAGGAAAGACCCAGTACTTC; D gene: TRBD2; J gene: TRBJ2-5; CDR3 length: 17; V gene: TRBV4-1; clone size: once
CDR3 protein: CASSSRRLDTQYF; CDR3 DNA: TGTGCCAGCAGCTCGAGACGGTTAGATACGCAGTATTTT; D gene: .; J gene: TRBJ2-3; CDR3 length: 13; V gene: TRBV5-6; clone size: few
CDR3 protein: CASSRGTPGGYGYTF; CDR3 DNA: TGCGCCAGCAGCCGCGGGACACCCGGCGGTTATGGCTACACCTTC; D gene: .; J gene: TRBJ1-2; CDR3 length: 15; V gene: TRBV5-1; clone size: .
CDR3 protein: CASSRQGAYEQYF; CDR3 DNA: TGTGCCAGCAGCAGACAAGGAGCCTACGAGCAGTACTTC; D gene: .; J gene: TRBJ2-7; CDR3 length: 13; V gene: TRBV4-2; clone size: .